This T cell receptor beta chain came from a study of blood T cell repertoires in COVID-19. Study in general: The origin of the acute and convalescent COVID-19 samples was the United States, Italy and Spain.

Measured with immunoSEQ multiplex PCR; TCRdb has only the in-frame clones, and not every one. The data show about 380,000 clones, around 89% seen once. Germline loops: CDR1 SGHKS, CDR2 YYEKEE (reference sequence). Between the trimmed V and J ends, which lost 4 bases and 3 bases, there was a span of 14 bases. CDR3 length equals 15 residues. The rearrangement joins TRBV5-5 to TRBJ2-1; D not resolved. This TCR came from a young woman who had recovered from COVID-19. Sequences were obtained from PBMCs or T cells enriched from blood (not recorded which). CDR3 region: CASSGFAVIYNEQFF. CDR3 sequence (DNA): TGTGCCAGCAGCGGTTTTGCGGTGATCTACAATGAGCAGTTCTTC.